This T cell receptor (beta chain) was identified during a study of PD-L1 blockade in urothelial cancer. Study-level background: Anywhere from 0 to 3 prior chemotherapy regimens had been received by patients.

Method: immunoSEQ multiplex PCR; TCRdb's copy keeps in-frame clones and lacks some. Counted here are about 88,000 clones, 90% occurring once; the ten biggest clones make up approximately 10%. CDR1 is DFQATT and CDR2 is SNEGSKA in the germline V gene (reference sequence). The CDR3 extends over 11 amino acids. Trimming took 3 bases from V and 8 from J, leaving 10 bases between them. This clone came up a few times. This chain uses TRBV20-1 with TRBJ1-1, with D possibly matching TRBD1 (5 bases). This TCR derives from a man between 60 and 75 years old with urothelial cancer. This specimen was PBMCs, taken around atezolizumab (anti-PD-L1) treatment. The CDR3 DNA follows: TGCAGTGCTAGCTGGGGCCTAGAAGCTTTCTTT. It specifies CSASWGLEAFF.